The present T cell receptor beta chain was sequenced within a study of post-analysis software for immune sequencing data. Study overall: The cohort encompassed relapsing-remitting, secondary progressive and progressive-relapsing multiple sclerosis disease courses.

This clonotype occurred a few times. Its antigen is still unknown. Unique molecular identifiers had been added to the TCR beta cDNA libraries. Once roughly 0.9 to 11 million T cells were used, approximately 520,000 cDNA molecules resulted. Each CDR3 protein gets one entry after TCRdb re-called the PCR reads with MiXCR. The sample has about 430,000 distinct CDR3 sequences; 35% to 45% are singletons. Germline CDR1 and CDR2: KGHSH and LQKENI. The CDR3 runs 15 residues. The V gene lost 3 bases and the J gene lost 1 base, with 12 bases spanning the gap. Study results and limitations: Five or six TRBV segments, including TRBV5-6, TRBV5-1 and TRBV20-1, were more frequent in patients than controls. Samples sharing a preparation batch grouped tightly together when assessed by F measure. Patients with multiple sclerosis recorded significantly lower normalized Chao1 diversity than controls, the study found.

Material for sequencing was blood. This sequence joins TRBV18 and TRBJ2-5, with D unclear. This clonotype was obtained from a girl aged 2-10 years with multiple sclerosis. CDR3 loop: CASSPESATQETQYF. The CDR3 nucleotides are TGTGCCAGCTCACCCGAGTCGGCAACCCAAGAGACCCAGTACTTC.